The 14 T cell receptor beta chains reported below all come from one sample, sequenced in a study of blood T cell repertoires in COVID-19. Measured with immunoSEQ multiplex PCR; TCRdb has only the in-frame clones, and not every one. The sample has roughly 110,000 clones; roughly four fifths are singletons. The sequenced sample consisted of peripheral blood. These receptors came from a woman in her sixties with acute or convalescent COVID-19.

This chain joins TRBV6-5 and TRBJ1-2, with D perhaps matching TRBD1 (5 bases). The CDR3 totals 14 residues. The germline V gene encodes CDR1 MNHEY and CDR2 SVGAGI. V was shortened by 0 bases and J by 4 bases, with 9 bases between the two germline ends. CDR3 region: CASSYSSRGYGYTF. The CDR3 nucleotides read TGTGCCAGCAGTTACTCGAGTAGGGGCTATGGCTACACCTTC.

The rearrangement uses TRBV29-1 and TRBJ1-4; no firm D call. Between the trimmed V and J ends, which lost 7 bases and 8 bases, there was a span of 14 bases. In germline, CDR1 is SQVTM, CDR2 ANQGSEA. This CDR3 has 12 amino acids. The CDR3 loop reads CSAETGEEKLFF. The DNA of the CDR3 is TGCAGCGCGGAGACCGGGGAGGAAAAACTGTTTTTT.

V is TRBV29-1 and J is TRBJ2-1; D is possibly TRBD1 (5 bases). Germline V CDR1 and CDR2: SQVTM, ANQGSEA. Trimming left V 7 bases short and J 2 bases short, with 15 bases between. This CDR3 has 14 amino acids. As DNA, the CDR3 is TGCAGCGCCGCGGACACTCAGACCTACAATGAGCAGTTCTTC. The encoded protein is CSAADTQTYNEQFF.

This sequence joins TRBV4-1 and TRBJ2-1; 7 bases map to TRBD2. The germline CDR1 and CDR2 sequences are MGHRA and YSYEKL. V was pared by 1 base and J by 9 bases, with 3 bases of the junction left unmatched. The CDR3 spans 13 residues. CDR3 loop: CASSQATSAEQFF. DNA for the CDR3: TGCGCCAGCAGCCAAGCAACTAGCGCTGAGCAGTTCTTC.

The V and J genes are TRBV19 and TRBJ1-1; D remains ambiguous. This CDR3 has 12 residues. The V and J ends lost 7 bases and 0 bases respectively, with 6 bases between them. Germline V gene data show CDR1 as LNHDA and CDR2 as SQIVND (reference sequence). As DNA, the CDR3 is TGTGCCAGTAACAGAGTGAACACTGAAGCTTTCTTT. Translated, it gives CASNRVNTEAFF.

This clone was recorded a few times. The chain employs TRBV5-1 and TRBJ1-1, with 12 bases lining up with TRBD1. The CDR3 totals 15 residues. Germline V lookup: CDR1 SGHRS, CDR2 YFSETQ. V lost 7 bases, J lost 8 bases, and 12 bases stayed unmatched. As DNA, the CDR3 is TGCGCCAGCTGTCAGATGGGACAGGGGGCGGGAGAAGCTTTCTTT. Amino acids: CASCQMGQGAGEAFF. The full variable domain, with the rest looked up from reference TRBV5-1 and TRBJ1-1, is KAGVTQTPRYLIKTRGQQVTLSCSPISGHRSVSWYQQTPGQGLQFLFEYFSETQRNKGNFPGRFSGRQFSNSRSEMNVSTLELGDSALYLCASCQMGQGAGEAFFGQGTRLTVV.

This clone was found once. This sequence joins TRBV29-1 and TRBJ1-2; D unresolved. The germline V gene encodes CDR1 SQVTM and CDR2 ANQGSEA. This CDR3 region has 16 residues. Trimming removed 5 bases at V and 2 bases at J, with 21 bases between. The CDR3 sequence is CSVPAAGGGLNYGYTF. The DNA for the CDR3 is TGCAGCGTTCCCGCAGCTGGTGGCGGGCTGAACTATGGCTACACCTTC.

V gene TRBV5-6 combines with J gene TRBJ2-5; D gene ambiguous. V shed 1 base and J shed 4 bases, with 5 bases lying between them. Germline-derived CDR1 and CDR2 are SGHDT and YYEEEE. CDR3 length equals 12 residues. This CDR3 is CASSLISETQYF. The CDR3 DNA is TGTGCCAGCAGCTTGATATCAGAGACCCAGTACTTC.

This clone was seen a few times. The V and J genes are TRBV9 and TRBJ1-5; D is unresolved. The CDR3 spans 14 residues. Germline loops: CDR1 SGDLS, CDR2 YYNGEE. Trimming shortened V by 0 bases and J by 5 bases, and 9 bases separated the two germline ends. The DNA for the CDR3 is TGTGCCAGCAGCGTAGGCGGGTCCGATCAGCCCCAGCATTTT. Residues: CASSVGGSDQPQHF.

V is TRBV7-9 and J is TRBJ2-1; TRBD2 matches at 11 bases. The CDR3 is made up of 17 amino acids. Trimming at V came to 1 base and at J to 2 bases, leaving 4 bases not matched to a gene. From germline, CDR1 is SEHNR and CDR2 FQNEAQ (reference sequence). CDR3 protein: CASSLVSGGDTYNEQFF. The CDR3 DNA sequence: TGTGCCAGCAGCTTAGTTAGCGGGGGGGACACCTACAATGAGCAGTTCTTC.

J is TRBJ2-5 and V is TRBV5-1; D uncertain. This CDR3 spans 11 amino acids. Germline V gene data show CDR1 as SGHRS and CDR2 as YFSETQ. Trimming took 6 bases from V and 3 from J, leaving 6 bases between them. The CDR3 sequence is CASMLEETQYF. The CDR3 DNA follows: TGCGCCAGCATGCTAGAAGAGACCCAGTACTTC.

The CDR3 sequence is CASSQDADRGPINYGYTF. The CDR3, as DNA: TGCGCCAGCAGCCAAGATGCGGACAGGGGGCCCATTAACTATGGCTACACCTTC. This rearrangement joins TRBV4-1 to TRBJ1-2; TRBD1 matches at 11 bases. The CDR3 loop spans 18 amino acids. The ends lost 0 bases at V and 1 base at J; junction bases unmatched: 7. Germline assignment: CDR1 MGHRA and CDR2 YSYEKL.

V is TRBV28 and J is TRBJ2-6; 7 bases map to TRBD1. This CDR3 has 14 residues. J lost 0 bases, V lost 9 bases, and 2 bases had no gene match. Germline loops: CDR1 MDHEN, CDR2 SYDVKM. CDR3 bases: TGTGCCAGTACAGGGGCCTCTGGGGCCAACGTCCTGACTTTC. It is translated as CASTGASGANVLTF.

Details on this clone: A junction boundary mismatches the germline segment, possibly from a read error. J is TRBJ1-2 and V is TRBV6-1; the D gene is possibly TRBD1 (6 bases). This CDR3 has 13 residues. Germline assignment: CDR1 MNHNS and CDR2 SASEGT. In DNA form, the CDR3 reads TGTGCCAGCAATGAACAGGGATGGCTAGGCTACACCTTC. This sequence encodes CASNEQGWLGYTF.